Sequencing of this TCR beta chain was carried out in a study of cytomegalovirus exposure and HLA in healthy donors. With 6 bases removed from V and 6 bases from J, the gap between germline ends came to 8 bases. Germline V CDR1 and CDR2: SGHAT, FQNNGV. The CDR3 has 12 amino acids. Turning to this clone: The antigen is not known.

Overall study results and limits: Some 150 TCR beta chains were listed as cytomegalovirus-associated.

Sequencing was performed with immunoSEQ multiplex PCR; in TCRdb, only in-frame clones are kept and a portion is missing. The table records more than 140,000 clones, 85% to 90% of them present only once. Specimen: PBMCs. This chain links TRBV11-2 with TRBJ2-2; TRBD1 might be the D (6 bases). The clonotype originates from a woman between 18 and 29 years old in good health and CMV-seropositive. The CDR3 here is CASSQGSGELFF. Written as DNA, the CDR3 is TGTGCCAGCAGTCAGGGGTCCGGGGAGCTGTTTTTT.